This paragraph reports one T cell receptor (beta chain). Its antigen is still unknown. After autologous stem cell transplantation all patients relapsed, and prior brentuximab vedotin exposure differed between cohorts. Under best response, outcomes were complete response, partial response or progressive disease. Assay used: immunoSEQ multiplex PCR; TCRdb lists only in-frame clones, some missing. The table lists 24,000 or so clones, about 70% of them singletons. The CDR3 contains 23 residues. The data are from a study of PD-1 blockade in classical Hodgkin lymphoma. General observations from the study: When set against healthy donors, newly diagnosed patients were reported to show lower baseline TCR diversity. With respect to the repertoire differences, their causes, possibly disease activity or prior therapy, remain undefined. Those achieving complete response showed baseline diversity like newly diagnosed patients.

This chain joins TRBV21-1 and TRBJ2-1; whether TRBD2, the table's D call, matches the DNA was not checked. TRBV21-1 is listed as a pseudogene. This sequence was found in a human donor with classical Hodgkin lymphoma. Material: peripheral blood mononuclear cells (PBMCs), obtained at baseline. CDR3 in amino acids: CASSSGPTFGKSGGARDNNEQFF. Written as DNA, the CDR3 is TGTGCCAGCAGCTCAGGGCCAACCTTCGGCAAAAGCGGGGGGGCGAGGGACAACAATGAGCAGTTCTTC.